These T cell receptor beta chains were read from a single sample in a study of OX40 agonist ivuxolimab in advanced cancers. Measured with immunoSEQ multiplex PCR; TCRdb has only the in-frame clones, and not every one. The sample holds about 70,000 clones, about 90% seen once. This material consisted of CD4+ or CD8+ T cells sorted from blood, taken in a trial of the OX40 agonist ivuxolimab. These receptors were obtained from an adult with an advanced solid tumor such as melanoma, head and neck, liver or kidney cancer. CDR3s include the opening cysteine and the closing phenylalanine or tryptophan.

V gene: TRBV2; J gene: TRBJ2-7; CDR3 protein: CASSPGLGNYEQYF
V gene: TRBV4-1; J gene: TRBJ1-1; CDR3 protein: CASSPLGDRNMNTEAFF
V gene: TRBV10-1; J gene: TRBJ2-3; CDR3 protein: CASSDGTGRVDTQYF
V gene: TRBV5-1; J gene: TRBJ1-6; CDR3 protein: CASSPRTDSSPLHF
V gene: TRBV7-6; J gene: TRBJ2-7; CDR3 protein: CASSLARGGEQYF
V gene: TRBV5-1; J gene: TRBJ1-4; CDR3 protein: CASSMTGTGTEKLFF
V gene: TRBV2; J gene: TRBJ2-3; CDR3 protein: CASSALAGGAGDTQYF
V gene: TRBV27; J gene: TRBJ1-4; CDR3 protein: CASSLSLTGWNEKLFF
V gene: TRBV19; J gene: TRBJ1-1; CDR3 protein: CASTRRQDLPNTEAFF
V gene: TRBV6-5; J gene: TRBJ2-5; CDR3 protein: CASSWSQGQETQYF
V gene: TRBV7-9; J gene: TRBJ2-6; CDR3 protein: CASRTGTGISGANVLTF
V gene: TRBV19; J gene: TRBJ1-6; CDR3 protein: CASMGTVNSPLHF
V gene: TRBV9; J gene: TRBJ2-7; CDR3 protein: CASSVSSGSPGEQYF
V gene: TRBV4-2; J gene: TRBJ2-5; CDR3 protein: CASSHSGGQETQYF
V gene: TRBV27; J gene: TRBJ2-6; CDR3 protein: CASSLAPDSYSGANVLTF
V gene: TRBV2; J gene: TRBJ2-5; CDR3 protein: CASSGDWRVGETQYF
V gene: TRBV30; J gene: TRBJ1-5; CDR3 protein: CAWSKQGPQPQHF
V gene: TRBV7-6; J gene: TRBJ1-2; CDR3 protein: CASSPTGAGEWLVGGYTF
V gene: TRBV7-2; J gene: TRBJ1-5; CDR3 protein: CASSLGGGRSNQPQHF
V gene: TRBV2; J gene: TRBJ2-7; CDR3 protein: CASSEARLAGAEQYF
V gene: TRBV7-2; J gene: TRBJ1-2; CDR3 protein: CASSLGQEADGYTF
V gene: TRBV5-1; J gene: TRBJ2-7; CDR3 protein: CASSYPGTYEQYF
V gene: TRBV5-6; J gene: TRBJ1-5; CDR3 protein: CASSWGGQGGNQPQHF
V gene: TRBV6-1; J gene: TRBJ2-1; CDR3 protein: CASTPSGGVVNEQFF
V gene: TRBV21-1; J gene: TRBJ2-5; CDR3 protein: CASSKEDTQETQYF
V gene: TRBV18; J gene: TRBJ1-3; CDR3 protein: CASSPNPQGSGNTIYF
V gene: TRBV7-9; J gene: TRBJ2-2; CDR3 protein: CASSLASRSLTENTGELFF
V gene: TRBV9; J gene: TRBJ1-6; CDR3 protein: CASSDEDRGRSPLHF
V gene: TRBV7-2; J gene: TRBJ1-1; CDR3 protein: CASSRDRGATEAFF
V gene: TRBV7-8; J gene: TRBJ1-1; CDR3 protein: CASSLGGQGLTEAFF
V gene: TRBV5-1; J gene: TRBJ1-1; CDR3 protein: CASSLASRGESTEAFF
V gene: TRBV5-1; J gene: TRBJ2-2; CDR3 protein: CASSLASTNTGELFF
V gene: TRBV7-9; J gene: TRBJ2-5; CDR3 protein: CASSLVSGQETQYF
V gene: TRBV10-1; J gene: TRBJ2-5; CDR3 protein: CASSDSRALGTQYF
V gene: TRBV11-2; J gene: TRBJ2-3; CDR3 protein: CASSTGQGTDTQYF
V gene: TRBV10-1; J gene: TRBJ2-1; CDR3 protein: CASSSSGTPNNEQFF
V gene: TRBV4-2; J gene: TRBJ1-1; CDR3 protein: CASSLRVKGTNTEAFF
V gene: TRBV6-4; J gene: TRBJ1-2; CDR3 protein: CASSDSDRGNGYTF
V gene: TRBV5-4; J gene: TRBJ2-1; CDR3 protein: CASSTPLNNEQFF
V gene: TRBV4-2; J gene: TRBJ2-3; CDR3 protein: CASSQGGQGTDTQYF
V gene: TRBV28; J gene: TRBJ1-2; CDR3 protein: CASSLDRSYGYTF
V gene: TRBV7-2; J gene: TRBJ2-7; CDR3 protein: CASSVKRGAYEQYF
V gene: TRBV28; J gene: TRBJ2-6; CDR3 protein: CASSDSTSGANVLTF
V gene: TRBV2; J gene: TRBJ2-3; CDR3 protein: CASSLRDYNTDTQYF
V gene: TRBV25-1; J gene: TRBJ1-3; CDR3 protein: CASSESGGFGNTIYF
V gene: TRBV10-3; J gene: TRBJ2-5; CDR3 protein: CAISDPTSGRGETQYF
V gene: TRBV5-4; J gene: TRBJ1-2; CDR3 protein: CASSSRGNYGYTF
V gene: TRBV7-9; J gene: TRBJ1-1; CDR3 protein: CASRPRQGMNTEAFF
V gene: TRBV27; J gene: TRBJ2-7; CDR3 protein: CASSLGGYEQYF
V gene: TRBV25-1; J gene: TRBJ1-5; CDR3 protein: CASSDPGTLYPQPQHF
V gene: TRBV5-1; J gene: TRBJ1-4; CDR3 protein: CASSFSVGGSEKLFF
V gene: TRBV28; J gene: TRBJ2-3; CDR3 protein: CASSLPVRADTQYF
V gene: TRBV15; J gene: TRBJ2-5; CDR3 protein: CATSDLKWETQYF
V gene: TRBV5-1; J gene: .; CDR3 protein: CASSLEPGQGLYEQYF
V gene: TRBV6-1; J gene: TRBJ1-2; CDR3 protein: CASSESGINYGYTF
V gene: TRBV7-6; J gene: TRBJ2-7; CDR3 protein: CASSPGRSYEQYF
V gene: TRBV4-1; J gene: TRBJ1-6; CDR3 protein: CASSQDLGDWGPLHF
V gene: TRBV6-1; J gene: TRBJ1-5; CDR3 protein: CASSEGGTLMAQHF
V gene: TRBV23-1; J gene: TRBJ2-5; CDR3 protein: CASSQRGLGCGETQYF
V gene: TRBV27; J gene: TRBJ1-1; CDR3 protein: CASSLLTARGATEAFF